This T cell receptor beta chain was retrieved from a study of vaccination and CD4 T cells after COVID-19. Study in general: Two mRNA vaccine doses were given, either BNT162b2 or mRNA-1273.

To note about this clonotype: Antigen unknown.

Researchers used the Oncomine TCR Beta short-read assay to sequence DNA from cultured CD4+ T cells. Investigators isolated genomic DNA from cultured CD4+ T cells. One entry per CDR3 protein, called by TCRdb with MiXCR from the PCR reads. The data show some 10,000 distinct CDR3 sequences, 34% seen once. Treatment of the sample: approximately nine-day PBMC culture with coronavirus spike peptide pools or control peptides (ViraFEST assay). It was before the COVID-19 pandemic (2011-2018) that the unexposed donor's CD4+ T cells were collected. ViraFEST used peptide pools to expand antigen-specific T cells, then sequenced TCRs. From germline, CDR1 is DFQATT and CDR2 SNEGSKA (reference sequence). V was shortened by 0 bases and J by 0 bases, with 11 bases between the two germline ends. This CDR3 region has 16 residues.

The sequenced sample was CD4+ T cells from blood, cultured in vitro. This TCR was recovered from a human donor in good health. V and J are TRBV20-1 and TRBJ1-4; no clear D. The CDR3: CSARDRSRATNEKLFF. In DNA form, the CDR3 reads TGCAGTGCTAGAGATCGGTCGAGAGCAACTAATGAAAAACTGTTTTTT.